This T cell receptor (beta chain) was profiled in a study of patients and donors after allogeneic stem cell transplantation. This clonotype has at least ten counts. TCRdb redid the calling of the RT-PCR reads with MiXCR, one entry per CDR3 protein. The table shows about 960,000 distinct CDR3 sequences, with about 20% occurring only once. Trimming shortened V by 6 bases and J by 2 bases, and 12 bases separated the two germline ends. The CDR3 has 14 amino acids. This rearrangement joins TRBV12-3 or TRBV12-4 to TRBJ2-3; tentative D call: TRBD2 (6 bases). The sequencing input was blood, either unsorted or a sorted T cell fraction (not recorded which). The clonotype was recovered from a human donor who was either an allogeneic HSCT recipient or a stem cell or donor lymphocyte infusion donor (not recorded which). It is not recorded whose cells these are; they may come from a transplant donor. The CDR3 loop is CASSLGGTTDTQYF. CDR3 coding DNA: TGTGCCAGCAGCTTGGGGGGTACCACAGATACGCAGTATTTT.